One sample yielded the 32 T cell receptor beta chains listed below, sequenced in a study of T cell responses to AZD1222 COVID-19 vaccine. Produced via immunoSEQ multiplex PCR; TCRdb's table is partial and in-frame only. This sample carries some 280,000 clones, 94% of them seen once, and the ten largest clones take 0.5% to 0.7%. The input for sequencing was peripheral blood, taken 28 days after the second AZD1222 dose. The source of these receptors is an adult who received the AZD1222 COVID-19 vaccine.

This chain connects TRBV9 to TRBJ2-2; D is perhaps TRBD1 (6 bases). V lost 4 bases to trimming and J lost 6 bases, with 13 bases between them. Germline loops: CDR1 SGDLS, CDR2 YYNGEE. The CDR3 loop spans 14 amino acids. For the CDR3, the DNA is TGTGCCAGCAGCCAAACAGGGTGGGCCGGGGAGCTGTTTTTT. Translating it yields CASSQTGWAGELFF.

The rearrangement links TRBV6-5 to TRBJ1-5; D gene ambiguous. Germline V gives CDR1 MNHEY, CDR2 SVGAGI. The CDR3 is made up of 13 amino acids. The V end lost 7 bases, the J end lost 0 bases, and 7 bases lay between the germline ends. The DNA of the CDR3 is TGTGCCAGCAAAGCAGATAGCAATCAGCCCCAGCATTTT. It codes for CASKADSNQPQHF.

V gene TRBV9 combines with J gene TRBJ2-1; D is ambiguous. CDR3 length: 13 amino acids. CDR1 and CDR2 from the germline V gene are SGDLS and YYNGEE. Trimming pared 1 base from V and 8 bases from J, leaving 10 bases between. CDR3 coding DNA: TGTGCCAGCAGCGTAAGCTCCGCCGATGAGCAGTTCTTC. This gives the protein CASSVSSADEQFF.

The chain has TRBV12-3 or TRBV12-4 and TRBJ2-2; D not resolved. This CDR3 has 12 amino acids. Trimming shortened V by 2 bases and J by 7 bases, and 5 bases separated the two germline ends. The CDR3 sequence: CASSLIVGELFF. The CDR3 region has the DNA TGTGCCAGCAGTTTAATTGTCGGGGAGCTGTTTTTT.

The CDR3 is CASSEGVGANEKLFF. In DNA form, the CDR3 reads TGTGCCAGCAGTGAGGGGGTCGGCGCTAATGAAAAACTGTTTTTT. This chain uses TRBV25-1 with TRBJ1-4, with D possibly matching TRBD1 (5 bases). From germline, CDR1 is MGHDK and CDR2 SYGVNS. V dropped 3 bases and J dropped 3 bases, with 11 bases sitting between them. There are 15 residues in the CDR3.

The gene calls are TRBV9 and TRBJ1-2; 7 nucleotides line up with TRBD1. The V and J ends lost 0 bases and 7 bases, in that order; junction bases with no gene match: 12. The CDR3 is 16 residues long. The germline gives CDR1 SGDLS, CDR2 YYNGEE. CDR3 bases: TGTGCCAGCAGCGTAGGCCCAGGGGGGGGAGTTGGTGGCTACACCTTC. Its protein is CASSVGPGGGVGGYTF.

The chain recombines TRBV5-4 with TRBJ1-1; D unresolved. CDR1 is SGHNT, CDR2 YYREEE, per germline (reference sequence). The V end was cut by 6 bases, the J end by 1 base, with 10 bases between. CDR3 length: 13 residues. CDR3 sequence: CASTAQQNTEAFF. In DNA, the CDR3 is TGTGCCAGCACCGCTCAGCAGAACACTGAAGCTTTCTTT.

The chain has TRBV6-2 or TRBV6-3 and TRBJ2-3; no clear D gene. The germline V and J ends were trimmed by 6 bases and 14 bases, with 21 bases remaining between them. The CDR3 runs 13 residues. CDR1 is MNHEY, CDR2 SVGEGT, per germline. The CDR3 is CASSKIGRNSPYF. The CDR3 DNA is TGTGCCAGCAGCAAAATCGGGCGGAACTCCCCGTATTTT.

The rearrangement links TRBV4-1 to TRBJ2-1; D possibly corresponds to TRBD2 (6 bases). CDR1 is MGHRA and CDR2 is YSYEKL in the germline V gene. The CDR3 totals 15 residues. Trimming removed 0 bases from V and 9 bases from J, with 15 bases in between. The CDR3 protein is CASSQDRRLGAEQFF. The CDR3 nucleotides are TGCGCCAGCAGCCAAGATCGCAGACTAGGCGCTGAGCAGTTCTTC.

The chain links TRBV19 to TRBJ1-2; D perhaps matches TRBD1 (6 bases). The ends were cut back, 5 bases at V and 4 bases at J, with 17 bases in the middle. Germline V gives CDR1 LNHDA, CDR2 SQIVND (reference sequence). The CDR3 covers 15 residues. For the CDR3, the DNA is TGTGCCAGTAGTGAGACTTCGGACAGCATCTATGGCTACACCTTC. Its protein is CASSETSDSIYGYTF.

The gene calls are TRBV7-8 and TRBJ2-7, with no clear D. This CDR3 region has 14 residues. Germline V gene sequence: CDR1 SGHVS, CDR2 FQNEAQ. Between the trimmed V and J ends, which lost 5 bases and 5 bases, there was a span of 16 bases. CDR3 nucleotide sequence: TGTGCCAGCAGCCCAGCAATAGGAACCCACGAGCAGTACTTC. This gives the protein CASSPAIGTHEQYF.

The chain combines TRBV18 with TRBJ2-7; a weak D match, TRBD2 (6 bases). CDR3 length: 13 residues. Trimming left V 6 bases short and J 4 bases short, with 13 bases between. Germline CDR1 and CDR2: KGHSH and LQKENI. The CDR3 protein is CASSLTRDYEQYF. The CDR3 DNA follows: TGTGCCAGCTCCTTGACTAGGGATTACGAGCAGTACTTC.

The chain joins TRBV18 to TRBJ2-1, with 9 nucleotides matching TRBD1. The CDR3 contains 14 residues. V dropped 1 base and J dropped 5; count of bases not matched to a gene: 0. Germline assignment: CDR1 KGHSH and CDR2 LQKENI. The CDR3, as DNA: TGTGCCAGCTCACCACGGACAGGGGACAATGAGCAGTTCTTC. It specifies CASSPRTGDNEQFF.

The chain employs TRBV28 and TRBJ1-4; tentative D call: TRBD1 (6 bases). This CDR3 contains 15 residues. Trimming took off 3 bases at V and 0 bases at J, with 8 bases between the two ends. Per the germline V gene, CDR1 is MDHEN and CDR2 is SYDVKM. CDR3 in DNA: TGTGCCAGCAGTTTTGGGACAACAACTAATGAAAAACTGTTTTTT. Translated, it gives CASSFGTTTNEKLFF. The variable domain in full, with the rest retrieved from reference TRBV28 and TRBJ1-4, is DVKVTQSSRYLVKRTGEKVFLECVQDMDHENMFWYRQDPGLGLRLIYFSYDVKMKEKGDIPEGYSVSREKKERFSLILESASTNQTSMYLCASSFGTTTNEKLFFGSGTQLSVL.

The V call is TRBV3-1 (or the pseudogene TRBV3-2), the J call TRBJ1-6; D not certain. CDR3 length: 15 amino acids. Trimming pared 1 base from V and 6 bases from J, leaving 10 bases between. Germline CDR1 is LGHDT and CDR2 is YNNKEL (reference sequence). CDR3: CASSQAGVGNSPLHF. CDR3 sequence (DNA): TGTGCCAGCAGCCAAGCCGGGGTGGGTAATTCACCCCTCCACTTT.

The chain uses TRBV18 and TRBJ2-7, with 7 bases lining up with TRBD1. The germline gives CDR1 KGHSH, CDR2 LQKENI. The CDR3 is 15 residues long. The trim removed 6 bases at V and 2 bases at J, leaving 10 bases unmatched. The CDR3 sequence: CASSATGQGAYEQYF. CDR3 nucleotides: TGTGCCAGCTCGGCAACGGGGCAGGGGGCCTACGAGCAGTACTTC. Supplemented by reference TRBV18 and TRBJ2-7, the full variable domain reads NAGVMQNPRHLVRRRGQEARLRCSPMKGHSHVYWYRQLPEEGLKFMVYLQKENIIDESGMPKERFSAEFPKEGPSILRIQQVVRGDSAAYFCASSATGQGAYEQYFGPGTRLTVT.

V is TRBV2 and J is TRBJ1-2; a possible D gene is TRBD1 (6 bases). The CDR3 has 12 amino acids. Per germline, CDR1 SNHLY and CDR2 FYNNEI. Trimming removed 11 bases at V and 2 bases at J, with 12 bases between. CDR3 residues: CAREDRNYGYTF. CDR3 nucleotides: TGTGCCCGGGAGGACAGAAACTATGGCTACACCTTC.

The chain joins TRBV7-9 to TRBJ2-5; the D gene is possibly TRBD2 (6 bases). CDR3 length: 17 amino acids. Germline assignment: CDR1 SEHNR and CDR2 FQNEAQ (reference sequence). V shed 5 bases and J shed 7 bases, with 26 bases lying between them. The CDR3 loop reads CASSPQKIGRDRGTQYF. The CDR3 coding sequence is TGTGCCAGCAGCCCCCAGAAGATCGGGCGGGACCGTGGGACCCAGTACTTC.

This clone has only a few counts. The chain joins TRBV5-1 to TRBJ2-7; TRBD2 matches at 11 bases. The CDR3 covers 15 residues. Germline loops: CDR1 SGHRS, CDR2 YFSETQ. V shed 0 bases, J shed 6 bases, and the junction held 5 bases outside the gene matches. The CDR3 reads CASSLVLAGESEQYF. In DNA, the CDR3 is TGCGCCAGCAGCTTGGTACTAGCGGGAGAATCCGAGCAGTACTTC.

Note on this clone: Other DNA sequences in the sample encode the same CDR3. V usage is TRBV19 and J usage is TRBJ1-1, with 7 nucleotides matching TRBD1. Trimming took 6 bases from V and 3 from J; bases not matched to a gene: 4. The CDR3 has 13 residues. The germline V gene encodes CDR1 LNHDA and CDR2 SQIVND (reference sequence). The CDR3 region is CASSIDRDTEAFF. In nucleotides, the CDR3 is TGTGCCAGTAGCATTGACAGGGACACTGAAGCTTTCTTT.

The V call is TRBV7-9, the J call TRBJ2-4; weak D call: TRBD1 (6 bases). Germline values: CDR1 SEHNR, CDR2 FQNEAQ (reference sequence). Trimming took 8 bases from V and 5 from J, leaving 16 bases between them. This CDR3 contains 14 residues. CDR3 protein: CASRSTGQENIQYF. The CDR3 nucleotides read TGTGCCAGCCGATCCACAGGGCAAGAAAACATTCAGTACTTC.

The chain recombines TRBV7-2 with TRBJ1-1; 10 bases match TRBD1. The CDR3 is 18 amino acids. With 6 bases clipped from V and 3 bases from J, the junction kept 16 bases outside the gene matches. CDR1 is SGHTA and CDR2 is FQGNSA in the germline V gene. The CDR3 loop reads CASRNYLGTGDRHTEAFF. CDR3 coding DNA: TGTGCCAGCAGGAATTACCTCGGGACAGGGGATCGTCACACTGAAGCTTTCTTT.

The V call is TRBV6-5, the J call TRBJ1-2; D call uncertain. Germline CDR1 is MNHEY and CDR2 is SVGAGI. The CDR3 length is 13 residues. Trimming shortened V by 0 bases and J by 7 bases, and 9 bases separated the two germline ends. The CDR3 DNA sequence: TGTGCCAGCAGTTACTCGAGTCCGGTTGGCTACACCTTC. Amino acid sequence: CASSYSSPVGYTF.

Only a few counts were recorded for this clone. J is TRBJ1-5 and V is TRBV4-2; D not resolved. The CDR3 contains 14 residues. Germline-derived CDR1 and CDR2 are LGHNA and YNFKEQ. Trimming pared 6 bases from V and 2 bases from J, leaving 11 bases between. CDR3 in amino acids: CASSSPGGNQPQHF. CDR3 coding DNA: TGTGCCAGCAGTTCCCCCGGGGGCAATCAGCCCCAGCATTTT.

V and J are TRBV4-1 and TRBJ1-6, with D possibly TRBD1 on 6 matching bases. In germline, CDR1 is MGHRA, CDR2 YSYEKL. The CDR3 is made up of 15 amino acids. V was cut by 4 bases and J by 7 bases, with 14 bases left in between. For the CDR3, the DNA is TGCGCCAGCAGCCGGATGACTACAGGGAATTCACCCCTCCACTTT. Protein: CASSRMTTGNSPLHF.

The chain employs TRBV2 and TRBJ1-6; D gene ambiguous. Germline CDR1 reads SNHLY; CDR2 reads FYNNEI. The CDR3 is made up of 15 amino acids. Trimming removed 6 bases from V and 1 base from J, with 10 bases in between. CDR3 protein: CASRAEGSYNSPLHF. The CDR3 nucleotides are TGTGCCAGCAGGGCCGAAGGATCCTATAATTCACCCCTCCACTTT.

This clone appeared once. The V gene is TRBV25-1, the J gene TRBJ1-2; 9 bases are a match to TRBD1. Germline V gene lookup returns CDR1 MGHDK and CDR2 SYGVNS. This CDR3 contains 14 residues. The V and J ends lost 4 bases and 6 bases, in that order; junction bases with no gene match: 6. In DNA form, the CDR3 reads TGTGCCAGCAGTGCGGGACAGGGTTACAATGGCTACACCTTC. It translates to CASSAGQGYNGYTF.

The rearrangement joins TRBV6-2 or TRBV6-3 to TRBJ2-7; TRBD2 is a possible D gene (5 bases). This CDR3 has 14 amino acids. V was trimmed by 6 bases and J by 5 bases, leaving 17 bases between them. Germline V gene sequence: CDR1 MNHEY, CDR2 SVGEGT. CDR3 in amino acids: CASSRTYASNEQYF. The CDR3 DNA reads as TGTGCCAGCAGCCGAACCTATGCTAGCAACGAGCAGTACTTC.

This chain uses TRBV2 with TRBJ2-1; no firm D call. V was clipped by 7 bases and J by 4 bases, with 8 bases between them. The CDR3 has 12 residues. Germline lookup yields CDR1 SNHLY and CDR2 FYNNEI. CDR3 sequence: CASNSRYNEQFF. As DNA, the CDR3 is TGTGCCAGCAACTCCAGGTACAATGAGCAGTTCTTC.

The chain carries TRBV9 and TRBJ1-4, with D perhaps TRBD1 (5 bases). Germline V gene data show CDR1 as SGDLS and CDR2 as YYNGEE. V lost 0 bases and J lost 6, with 12 bases in between. CDR3 length: 15 residues. The CDR3 loop is CASSVAGERYEKLFF. For the CDR3, the DNA is TGTGCCAGCAGCGTAGCGGGGGAACGGTATGAAAAACTGTTTTTT.

V is TRBV13 and J is TRBJ2-7; D unresolved. Germline V gene sequence: CDR1 PRHDT, CDR2 FYEKMQ (reference sequence). Trimming removed 0 bases from V and 5 bases from J, with 5 bases in between. The CDR3 spans 12 residues. In DNA, the CDR3 is TGTGCCAGCAGCTTAGGCCGGGACGAGCAGTACTTC. It translates to CASSLGRDEQYF. Drawing the rest from reference TRBV13 and TRBJ2-7, the complete variable domain is AAGVIQSPRHLIKEKRETATLKCYPIPRHDTVYWYQQGPGQDPQFLISFYEKMQSDKGSIPDRFSAQQFSDYHSELNMSSLELGDSALYFCASSLGRDEQYFGPGTRLTVT.

This clone was seen a single time. The chain has TRBV21-1 and TRBJ2-7; whether TRBD1, the table's D call, matches the DNA was not checked. TRBV21-1 is reported as a pseudogene. The CDR3 runs to 15 residues. CDR3 DNA sequence: TGTGCCAGCAGCAACCCCCCTGGGGCTCACTACGAGCAGTACTTC. Translated, it gives CASSNPPGAHYEQYF.